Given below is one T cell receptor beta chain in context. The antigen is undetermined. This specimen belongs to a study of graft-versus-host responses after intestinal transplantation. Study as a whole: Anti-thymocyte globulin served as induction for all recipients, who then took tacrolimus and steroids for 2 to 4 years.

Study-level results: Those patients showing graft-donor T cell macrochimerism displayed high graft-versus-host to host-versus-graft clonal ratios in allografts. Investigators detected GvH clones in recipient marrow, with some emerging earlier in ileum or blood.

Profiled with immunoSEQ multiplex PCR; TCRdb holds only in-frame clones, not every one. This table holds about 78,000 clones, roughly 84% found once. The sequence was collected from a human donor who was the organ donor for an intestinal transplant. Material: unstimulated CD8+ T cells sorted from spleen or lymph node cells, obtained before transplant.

CDR3 in DNA: TGTGCCAGCAGCGGGTCCCGTCCAGATACGCAGTATTTT. This translates into CASSGSRPDTQYF. This chain joins TRBV9 and TRBJ2-3; no definite D call. The length of the CDR3 is 13 residues. Germline CDR1 and CDR2: SGDLS and YYNGEE. V gave up 3 bases and J gave up 4 bases, with 9 bases separating them. The entire variable domain, with the rest obtained from reference TRBV9 and TRBJ2-3, is as follows: DSGVTQTPKHLITATGQRVTLRCSPRSGDLSVYWYQQSLDQGLQFLIQYYNGEERAKGNILERFSAQQFPDLHSELNLSSLELGDSALYFCASSGSRPDTQYFGPGTRLTVL.